This T cell receptor (beta chain) is drawn from a study of blood T cell repertoires in COVID-19. About the study: Samples representing acute and convalescent COVID-19 were sourced from the United States, Italy and Spain. Sample material is recorded as cDNA or gDNA derived from T cells, B-cell-depleted T cells, or PBMCs.

V lost 0 bases to trimming and J lost 1 base, with 12 bases between them. This CDR3 is 15 amino acids long. Germline assignment: CDR1 SQVTM and CDR2 ANQGSEA. In the authors' workflow: Reference gene primer amplification gave estimated nucleated cell counts. Clones were read by immunoSEQ multiplex PCR, and TCRdb kept only the in-frame ones, dropping some. The DNA was the basis for D and trimming; V, J and clone size are from that table. The sample gives about 130,000 clones, about 80% of which show up once; 40% to 55% is in the top ten. This sequence was found in a human donor in a cohort sampled during active COVID-19. This chain joins TRBV29-1 and TRBJ1-2, with D unclear. Sample: peripheral blood. For the CDR3, the DNA is TGCAGCGTTGAAGATCCTCGTTCCGTTAACTATGGCTACACCTTC. It encodes CSVEDPRSVNYGYTF.